This TCR beta chain was documented in a study of blood T cells in healthy people across ages. Study results and limitations: What prevented conclusive comparison of naive and antigen-experienced cells was that PBMCs were unsorted. Naive CD4+ cell counts and diversity both ran higher in long-lived than in aged donors.

A sample-barcoded 5' primer and a J-beta primer mix were used in a second PCR of roughly 7 to 11 cycles. All samples yielded 3 million or more CDR3-containing paired-end reads. TCRdb fed the 5' RACE reads into MiXCR, producing one record per CDR3 protein. This repertoire shows roughly 1.7 million distinct CDR3 sequences, around 35% found once; its top ten account for approximately 10%. The table lists this clonotype with a few counts. Its antigen is currently unknown. Sequenced sample: blood. The sequence was obtained from a woman aged 25 to 45 in good health.

In nucleotides, the CDR3 is TGTGCCAGCAGCCAGGGCGCCTCTCAGGGGAATGAGCAGTTCTTC. This codes for CASSQGASQGNEQFF. The rearrangement joins TRBV4-2 to TRBJ2-1, with D perhaps TRBD1 (6 bases). CDR3 length: 15 amino acids. Trimming left V 3 bases short and J 7 bases short, with 16 bases between. The germline CDR1 and CDR2 sequences are LGHNA and YNFKEQ.